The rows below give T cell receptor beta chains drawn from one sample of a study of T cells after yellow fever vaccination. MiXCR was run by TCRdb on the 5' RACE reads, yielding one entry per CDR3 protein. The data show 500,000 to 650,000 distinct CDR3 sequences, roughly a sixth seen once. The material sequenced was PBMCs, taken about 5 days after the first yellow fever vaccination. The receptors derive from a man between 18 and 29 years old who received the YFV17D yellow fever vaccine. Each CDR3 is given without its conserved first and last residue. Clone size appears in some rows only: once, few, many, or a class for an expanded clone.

ASSLTGIDNEQF | TRBJ2-1 | TRBV5-1 | few
ASSVNGGAYNEQF | TRBJ2-1 | TRBV9 | few
ASSDYRGSNEKLF | TRBJ1-4 | TRBV25-1 | few
ASSWDPGQGTYEQY | TRBJ2-7 | TRBV7-2 | NA
ASSDSASGYNEQF | TRBJ2-1 | TRBV9 | few
GSTLTANTEAF | TRBJ1-1 | TRBV12-3/TRBV12-4 | NA
ASSLGSQDKETQY | TRBJ2-5 | TRBV5-1 | few
ASSISGTGLTEAF | TRBJ1-1 | TRBV5-4 | few
ASSWLAGGITDTQY | TRBJ2-3 | TRBV7-9 | few
ASSLSVLGNEQF | TRBJ2-1 | TRBV12-3/TRBV12-4 | many
ASRHRGLFTDTQY | TRBJ2-3 | TRBV12-3/TRBV12-4 | few
ASSYPGHDTEAF | TRBJ1-1 | TRBV6-2/TRBV6-3 | few
ASSPGTGIQNYGYT | TRBJ1-2 | TRBV4-3 | NA